These T cell receptor beta chains were read from a single sample in a study of Ad26.COV2.S vaccination and SARS-CoV-2 variants. TCRdb keeps only in-frame clones here, not all; method: immunoSEQ multiplex PCR. Of under 500,000 clones in the sample, about 90% were seen once. The input for sequencing was peripheral blood, taken in a trial of Ad26.COV2.S vaccine versus placebo. These receptors were collected from a person aged 18 to 59 who received the Ad26.COV2.S COVID-19 vaccine or a placebo. CDR3s include the opening cysteine and the closing phenylalanine or tryptophan. The D gene is left open where the match is weak. A row's size may be missing; if present it is once, few, many or a size class.

d_gene: -; v_gene: TRBV28; abundance: -; j_gene: TRBJ1-2; CDR3nt: TGTGCCAGCAGTTTAGTGGGGAGGTGGGGGTATGGCTACACCTTC; CDR3aa: CASSLVGRWGYGYTF
d_gene: TRBD2; v_gene: TRBV2; abundance: -; j_gene: TRBJ2-1; CDR3nt: TGTGCCAGCAGTGAGGGCGGGGGGTACAATGAGCAGTTCTTC; CDR3aa: CASSEGGGYNEQFF
d_gene: -; v_gene: TRBV30; abundance: -; j_gene: TRBJ1-1; CDR3nt: TGTGCCTGGACGGTTAAATGGGGGGCTGAAGCTTTCTTT; CDR3aa: CAWTVKWGAEAFF
d_gene: -; v_gene: TRBV19; abundance: -; j_gene: TRBJ1-1; CDR3nt: TGTGCCAGTACTCCTGGGAGGGGGAGCACTGAAGCTTTCTTT; CDR3aa: CASTPGRGSTEAFF
d_gene: -; v_gene: TRBV6-1; abundance: -; j_gene: TRBJ2-1; CDR3nt: TGTGCCAGCAGTGAAGCAACATCATTCCACGTCTCCTACAATGAGCAGTTCTTC; CDR3aa: CASSEATSFHVSYNEQFF
d_gene: -; v_gene: TRBV4-1; abundance: once; j_gene: TRBJ2-2; CDR3nt: TGCGCCAGCGCCCTGGCTCCGACGAACACCGGGGAGCTGTTTTTT; CDR3aa: CASALAPTNTGELFF
d_gene: TRBD1; v_gene: TRBV3-1/TRBV3-2; abundance: -; j_gene: TRBJ2-7; CDR3nt: TGTGCCAGCAGCCAGAGGGGACAGGGAACTGGCGAGCAGTACTTC; CDR3aa: CASSQRGQGTGEQYF
d_gene: -; v_gene: TRBV9; abundance: -; j_gene: TRBJ2-1; CDR3nt: TGTGCCAGCTCCCGACTAGGTCGGTTTGGCAATGAGCAGTTCTTC; CDR3aa: CASSRLGRFGNEQFF
d_gene: -; v_gene: TRBV18; abundance: -; j_gene: TRBJ2-7; CDR3nt: TGTGCCAGCTCCCCCGTGGGAGGGGGGGCTTCTTACGAGCAGTACTTC; CDR3aa: CASSPVGGGASYEQYF
d_gene: TRBD1; v_gene: TRBV7-6; abundance: -; j_gene: TRBJ1-6; CDR3nt: TGTGCCAGCAGCTTAGGTGGGACAGGTGGTTCACCCCTCCACTTT; CDR3aa: CASSLGGTGGSPLHF
d_gene: -; v_gene: TRBV2; abundance: -; j_gene: TRBJ1-2; CDR3nt: TGTGCCAGCAGGCCGTACGGGACATCCTATGGCTACACCTTC; CDR3aa: CASRPYGTSYGYTF
d_gene: TRBD1; v_gene: TRBV25-1; abundance: once; j_gene: TRBJ1-1; CDR3nt: TGTGCCAGCAGTGATCGGGCTTCAGGGGGCAAGGCGGTGACTTTCTTT; CDR3aa: CASSDRASGGKAVTFF
d_gene: -; v_gene: TRBV27; abundance: -; j_gene: TRBJ2-7; CDR3nt: TGTGCCAGCAGTTTATTTGCAGGGTACAACTACGAGCAGTACTTC; CDR3aa: CASSLFAGYNYEQYF
d_gene: -; v_gene: TRBV9; abundance: -; j_gene: TRBJ1-3; CDR3nt: TGTGCCAGCAGCGCGACGTGGGGGTCCTCTGGAAACACCATATATTTT; CDR3aa: CASSATWGSSGNTIYF
d_gene: -; v_gene: TRBV6-5; abundance: -; j_gene: TRBJ1-5; CDR3nt: TGTGCCAGCACCCCGACAAGCCAGGGGCCCCAGCATTTT; CDR3aa: CASTPTSQGPQHF
d_gene: TRBD1; v_gene: TRBV7-9; abundance: -; j_gene: TRBJ2-7; CDR3nt: TGTGCCAGCAGCTTAGAGGGCAGGGGGCCCGAGCAGTACTTC; CDR3aa: CASSLEGRGPEQYF
d_gene: TRBD1; v_gene: TRBV2; abundance: once; j_gene: TRBJ2-3; CDR3nt: TGTGCCAGCAGCCGACAGGGCCCTAGCACAGATACGCAGTATTTT; CDR3aa: CASSRQGPSTDTQYF
d_gene: -; v_gene: TRBV7-7; abundance: -; j_gene: TRBJ2-1; CDR3nt: TGTGCCAGCAGCTTACAGCTCGGCTCCTACAATGAGCAGTTCTTC; CDR3aa: CASSLQLGSYNEQFF
d_gene: -; v_gene: TRBV24-1; abundance: once; j_gene: TRBJ1-2; CDR3nt: TGTGCCACCAGTGACCCGACCAGGGTGGGTGGCTACACCTTC; CDR3aa: CATSDPTRVGGYTF
d_gene: -; v_gene: TRBV4-3; abundance: -; j_gene: TRBJ2-3; CDR3nt: TGCGCCAGCAGCCAAGAGTTTATCGCAGATACGCAGTATTTT; CDR3aa: CASSQEFIADTQYF
d_gene: -; v_gene: TRBV27; abundance: -; j_gene: TRBJ1-2; CDR3nt: TGTGCCAGCAGTGGTCAGGGCCCGGCCCATGGCTACACCTTC; CDR3aa: CASSGQGPAHGYTF
d_gene: TRBD2; v_gene: TRBV28; abundance: -; j_gene: TRBJ2-5; CDR3nt: TGTGCCAGCAGTAAAAACCTAGCGGGGGTAGGGGAGACCCAGTACTTC; CDR3aa: CASSKNLAGVGETQYF
d_gene: -; v_gene: TRBV27; abundance: -; j_gene: TRBJ2-2; CDR3nt: TGTGCCAGCAGTTTAGCTGACACCGGGGAGCTGTTTTTT; CDR3aa: CASSLADTGELFF
d_gene: -; v_gene: TRBV7-9; abundance: few; j_gene: TRBJ1-1; CDR3nt: TGTGCCAGCAGTCATACCGCAGGGGCGAACACTGAAGCTTTCTTT; CDR3aa: CASSHTAGANTEAFF
d_gene: TRBD2; v_gene: TRBV7-2; abundance: -; j_gene: TRBJ2-5; CDR3nt: TGTGCCAGCAGCCCCCCGGGACTACTCCAAGAGACCCAGTACTTC; CDR3aa: CASSPPGLLQETQYF
d_gene: TRBD1; v_gene: TRBV5-4; abundance: -; j_gene: TRBJ2-1; CDR3nt: TGTGCCAGCAGCTCCGGACAGGGTGTGCAGTTCTTC; CDR3aa: CASSSGQGVQFF
d_gene: -; v_gene: TRBV7-8; abundance: -; j_gene: TRBJ2-5; CDR3nt: TGTGCCAGCAGCTTCCATAACAAGATGGACCAGTACTTC; CDR3aa: CASSFHNKMDQYF
d_gene: -; v_gene: TRBV7-2; abundance: -; j_gene: TRBJ1-1; CDR3nt: TGTGCCAGCAGCTTAGTCCCTCTAGGGCAGAACACTGAAGCTTTCTTT; CDR3aa: CASSLVPLGQNTEAFF
d_gene: -; v_gene: TRBV25-1; abundance: -; j_gene: TRBJ2-7; CDR3nt: TGTGCCAGCAGTGAGGCCGGGTTATACGAGCAGTACTTC; CDR3aa: CASSEAGLYEQYF
d_gene: TRBD2; v_gene: TRBV6-2/TRBV6-3; abundance: -; j_gene: TRBJ2-5; CDR3nt: TGTGCCAGCAGTTACTTAAGCGGGGGCGAGACCCAGTACTTC; CDR3aa: CASSYLSGGETQYF
d_gene: -; v_gene: TRBV12-3/TRBV12-4; abundance: once; j_gene: TRBJ1-6; CDR3nt: TGTGCCAGCAGCCCTGGGGGTATTTCCCTCCACTTT; CDR3aa: CASSPGGISLHF
d_gene: -; v_gene: TRBV7-9; abundance: -; j_gene: TRBJ2-6; CDR3nt: TGTGCCAGCAGCTTAGCGCAAGGGGCCAACGTCCTGACTTTC; CDR3aa: CASSLAQGANVLTF
d_gene: TRBD1; v_gene: TRBV24-1; abundance: -; j_gene: TRBJ2-1; CDR3nt: TGTGCCACCAGGCAGGGGGCCGGGAGCTCCTACAATGAGCAGTTCTTC; CDR3aa: CATRQGAGSSYNEQFF
d_gene: -; v_gene: TRBV3-1/TRBV3-2; abundance: -; j_gene: TRBJ1-3; CDR3nt: TGTGCCAGCAGCCAAGAGTCCCGAGGGGGCACCATATATTTT; CDR3aa: CASSQESRGGTIYF
d_gene: -; v_gene: TRBV7-9; abundance: -; j_gene: TRBJ2-5; CDR3nt: TGTGCCAGCAGCTTTTCAGTTGGAGCGGTCCAAGAGACCCAGTACTTC; CDR3aa: CASSFSVGAVQETQYF
d_gene: -; v_gene: TRBV4-3; abundance: -; j_gene: TRBJ2-7; CDR3nt: TGCGCCAGCAGCCAAGTTCGGGATTCCTACGAGCAGTACTTC; CDR3aa: CASSQVRDSYEQYF
d_gene: -; v_gene: TRBV11-2; abundance: -; j_gene: TRBJ1-2; CDR3nt: TGTGCCAGCAGCTCCAGCGGCAGTGTCTATGGCTACACCTTC; CDR3aa: CASSSSGSVYGYTF
d_gene: TRBD1; v_gene: TRBV5-6; abundance: -; j_gene: TRBJ2-3; CDR3nt: TGTGCCAGCAGCTTGGACAGGGGTGCAGATACGCAGTATTTT; CDR3aa: CASSLDRGADTQYF
d_gene: -; v_gene: TRBV5-1; abundance: -; j_gene: TRBJ2-2; CDR3nt: TGCGCCAGCAGCCGTACGTGGGAAAGATGGACCGGGGAGCTGTTTTTT; CDR3aa: CASSRTWERWTGELFF
d_gene: -; v_gene: TRBV7-9; abundance: -; j_gene: TRBJ2-1; CDR3nt: TGTGCCAGCAGCCAGAGTGCGGGGACCTACAATGAGCAGTTCTTC; CDR3aa: CASSQSAGTYNEQFF
d_gene: TRBD1; v_gene: TRBV6-2/TRBV6-3; abundance: -; j_gene: TRBJ2-2; CDR3nt: TGTGCCAGCAGTGGGGACAGGGGGGCCGGGGAGCTGTTTTTT; CDR3aa: CASSGDRGAGELFF
d_gene: -; v_gene: TRBV11-2; abundance: -; j_gene: TRBJ2-4; CDR3nt: TGTGCCAGCAGCTTAGGTGGAAACATTCAGTACTTC; CDR3aa: CASSLGGNIQYF
d_gene: -; v_gene: TRBV12-3/TRBV12-4; abundance: -; j_gene: TRBJ1-5; CDR3nt: TGTACCAGCAGTGACCAGGGAGCCCAGCATTTT; CDR3aa: CTSSDQGAQHF
d_gene: TRBD1; v_gene: TRBV29-1; abundance: -; j_gene: TRBJ2-3; CDR3nt: TGCAGCGTTGACCGCCGACAGGGGAGCGCAGATACGCAGTATTTT; CDR3aa: CSVDRRQGSADTQYF
d_gene: -; v_gene: TRBV7-2; abundance: -; j_gene: TRBJ2-1; CDR3nt: TGTGCCAGCAGCTTAAGGTACTACAATGAGCAGTTCTTC; CDR3aa: CASSLRYYNEQFF
d_gene: TRBD1; v_gene: TRBV19; abundance: -; j_gene: TRBJ1-3; CDR3nt: TGTGCCAGTAGTATAAACAGGGGCCGTGGAAACACCATATATTTT; CDR3aa: CASSINRGRGNTIYF